A single T cell receptor (beta chain) is shown here with its context. This record comes from a study of OX40 agonist ivuxolimab in advanced cancers. Repertoires were generated with immunoSEQ multiplex PCR, while TCRdb's copy carries only in-frame clones and drops some. Of 55,000 to 75,000 clones in the sample, around 82% are singletons; the top ten hold about 1%. The sequencing here drew on CD4+ or CD8+ T cells sorted from blood, taken in a trial of the OX40 agonist ivuxolimab. The receptor was isolated from an adult with an advanced solid tumor such as melanoma, head and neck, liver or kidney cancer.

The CDR3 region has the DNA TGTGCCAGTAGACCGACCGGGGCGGGGGGGTTTTCCCAGTACTTC. Translated: CASRPTGAGGFSQYF. The chain joins TRBV19 to TRBJ2-5; 9 nucleotides agree with TRBD2. V dropped 6 bases and J dropped 9; count of bases not matched to a gene: 14. CDR1 is LNHDA, CDR2 SQIVND, per germline (reference sequence). The CDR3 covers 15 residues.